These T cell receptor beta chains were read from a single sample in a study of T cell responses to AZD1222 COVID-19 vaccine. Method: immunoSEQ multiplex PCR; TCRdb's copy keeps in-frame clones and lacks some. This table has roughly 160,000 clones, roughly 94% appearing once. The specimen was peripheral blood, collected on day 0 of AZD1222 vaccination. The receptors here all came from an adult in good health. Both conserved end residues are part of each CDR3. The D gene is left open where the match is weak.

j_call: TRBJ1-2; d_call: .; v_call: TRBV12-3/TRBV12-4; cdr3_nt: TGTGCCAGCAGTTTTTCGGTGGGCTACACCTTC; cdr3_aa: CASSFSVGYTF
j_call: TRBJ2-3; d_call: TRBD1; v_call: TRBV7-9; cdr3_nt: TGTGCCAGCAGCCTAGGGGGCCCCCGGGATACGCAGTATTTT; cdr3_aa: CASSLGGPRDTQYF
j_call: TRBJ2-7; d_call: .; v_call: TRBV27; cdr3_nt: TGTGCCAGCAGTTTGACAGGTTCCTACGAGCAGTACTTC; cdr3_aa: CASSLTGSYEQYF
j_call: TRBJ1-1; d_call: .; v_call: TRBV12-3/TRBV12-4; cdr3_nt: TGTGCCAGCAGTTTACGCGAGAACACTGAAGCTTTCTTT; cdr3_aa: CASSLRENTEAFF
j_call: TRBJ1-5; d_call: .; v_call: TRBV9; cdr3_nt: TGTGCCAGCAGCGTAGAAGCTTATAGCAATCAGCCCCAGCATTTT; cdr3_aa: CASSVEAYSNQPQHF
j_call: TRBJ2-7; d_call: .; v_call: TRBV4-1; cdr3_nt: TGCGCCAGCAGCCAAGGTCAGGCGTACGAGCAGTACTTC; cdr3_aa: CASSQGQAYEQYF
j_call: TRBJ1-1; d_call: .; v_call: TRBV5-1; cdr3_nt: TGCGCCAGCAGGAGTAAAACTTCGATGAACACTGAAGCTTTCTTT; cdr3_aa: CASRSKTSMNTEAFF
j_call: TRBJ2-7; d_call: TRBD2; v_call: TRBV11-2; cdr3_nt: TGTGCCAGCAGTTTTGATAGCGGGAGGGCCCGCGAGCAGTACTTC; cdr3_aa: CASSFDSGRAREQYF
j_call: TRBJ1-2; d_call: TRBD1; v_call: TRBV28; cdr3_nt: TGTGCCAGCAGTGGGGACAGACAACTTGGCTACACCTTC; cdr3_aa: CASSGDRQLGYTF
j_call: TRBJ1-3; d_call: .; v_call: TRBV3-1/TRBV3-2; cdr3_nt: TGTGCCAGCAGCCACCCGTGGGCGGGTGGGGGAAACACCATATATTTT; cdr3_aa: CASSHPWAGGGNTIYF
j_call: TRBJ2-3; d_call: TRBD2; v_call: TRBV6-2/TRBV6-3; cdr3_nt: TGTGCCAGCAGTTACTCCCTAGCGGGAGGGCAAGATACGCAGTATTTT; cdr3_aa: CASSYSLAGGQDTQYF
j_call: TRBJ2-3; d_call: TRBD2; v_call: TRBV9; cdr3_nt: TGTGCCAGCAGCGACCTCAGGACTAGTGGTACAGATACGCAGTATTTT; cdr3_aa: CASSDLRTSGTDTQYF
j_call: TRBJ2-5; d_call: .; v_call: TRBV27; cdr3_nt: TGTGCCAGCAGTCGTCCCGGGAGCCGCCAAGAGACCCAGTACTTC; cdr3_aa: CASSRPGSRQETQYF
j_call: TRBJ1-3; d_call: .; v_call: TRBV10-3; cdr3_nt: TGTGCCATCAGACCGACTGGCTCTGGAAACACCATATATTTT; cdr3_aa: CAIRPTGSGNTIYF
j_call: TRBJ1-1; d_call: .; v_call: TRBV7-9; cdr3_nt: TGTGCCAGCAGCTTAGGTGAAAATGAAGCTTTCTTT; cdr3_aa: CASSLGENEAFF
j_call: TRBJ2-5; d_call: .; v_call: TRBV5-1; cdr3_nt: TGCGCCAGCAGCTTGAGGGGGAGGTACCAAGAGACCCAGTACTTC; cdr3_aa: CASSLRGRYQETQYF
j_call: TRBJ2-2; d_call: .; v_call: TRBV10-3; cdr3_nt: TGTGCCATCAGTGAGGAAAGGGTATGGACCGGGGAGCTGTTTTTT; cdr3_aa: CAISEERVWTGELFF
j_call: TRBJ2-1; d_call: .; v_call: TRBV5-1; cdr3_nt: TGCGCCAGCAGCTTATTCGGAGGGAATGAGCAGTTCTTC; cdr3_aa: CASSLFGGNEQFF